This note documents a single TCR beta chain sequence. Here immunoSEQ multiplex PCR was the method, and the copy in TCRdb shows in-frame clones only, minus some. The sample consists of approximately 270,000 clones, approximately 90% of them appearing once. The data stem from a study of blood T cell repertoires in COVID-19. On the study more broadly: The analysed material was cDNA or gDNA that came from T cells, B-cell-depleted T cells, or PBMCs.

The CDR3 consists of 15 residues. Trimming cost V 7 bases and J 6 bases, with 21 bases left between them. Germline V lookup: CDR1 MNHEY, CDR2 SMNVEV (reference sequence). This receptor was identified in a human donor in a cohort exposed to, infected with or recovered from COVID-19 (not recorded which). The donor label of this sample is uncertain. Sequencing was done on a sample of PBMCs or T cells enriched from blood (not recorded which). The chain is built from TRBV27 and TRBJ1-2; D possibly corresponds to TRBD1 (6 bases). Here the CDR3 reads CASTANRALVDGYTF. In DNA, the CDR3 is TGTGCCAGCACGGCAAACAGGGCCCTTGTTGATGGCTACACCTTC.